What follows are 27 T cell receptor beta chains derived from one specimen sequenced in a study of T-cell reconstitution after alpha-beta-depleted transplantation in children. The TCRbeta library was prepared with unique molecular identifiers. TCRdb analysed the PCR reads with MiXCR anew, one entry per CDR3 protein. There are around 700,000 distinct CDR3 sequences in the sample; about 12% occur only once, and 0.79% lies in the top ten. Material: PBMCs, obtained before TCRalphabeta/CD19-depleted stem cell transplant. The receptors stem from a girl aged 2 to 10 with congenital amegakaryocytic thrombocytopenia, due to receive a stem cell transplant.

This clonotype was seen a single time. The CDR3 loop is CASSLNSGLRVAGELFF. In DNA form, the CDR3 reads TGTGCCAGCAGCTTAAATAGTGGCCTAAGAGTTGCCGGGGAGCTGTTTTTT. The V call is TRBV7-3, the J call TRBJ2-2, with D hard to call. Germline loops: CDR1 SGHTA, CDR2 FQGTGA. The V end was cut by 1 base, the J end by 6 bases, with 18 bases between. There are 17 residues in the CDR3.

The chain joins TRBV7-9 to TRBJ2-2; 7 bases are shared with TRBD1. J gave up 2 bases and V 5 bases, and 8 bases lay outside the gene matches. The CDR3 extends over 16 amino acids. Looked up from germline, CDR1 is SEHNR and CDR2 is FQNEAQ (reference sequence). DNA for the CDR3: TGTGCCAGCAGCAACCAGGGGGTAGTAAACACCGGGGAGCTGTTTTTT. Its translation is CASSNQGVVNTGELFF.

The rearrangement uses TRBV7-9 and TRBJ2-3; TRBD1 matches at 7 bases. Germline-derived CDR1 and CDR2 are SEHNR and FQNEAQ (reference sequence). V lost 2 bases and J lost 2; bases outside the gene matches: 4. CDR3 length: 15 residues. Here the CDR3 reads CASSLKTGYTDTQYF. The CDR3 coding sequence is TGTGCCAGCAGCTTAAAGACAGGGTACACAGATACGCAGTATTTT.

On this clonotype itself: This sequence may be a read error, since a much larger clone differs from it by one base. The chain links TRBV20-1 to TRBJ2-7; D is perhaps TRBD2 (6 bases). The germline CDR1 and CDR2 sequences are DFQATT and SNEGSKA (reference sequence). This CDR3 region has 16 residues. The CDR3 DNA is TGCAGTGCTAGAGGGGGGGTTGGTAGCCGAATTTACGAGCAGCACTTC. It codes for CSARGGVGSRIYEQHF.

This clonotype came up many times. This sequence joins TRBV5-1 and TRBJ1-5, with D hard to call. Trimming stripped 4 bases from V and 4 bases from J, with 15 bases between. Germline V lookup: CDR1 SGHRS, CDR2 YFSETQ. This CDR3 contains 15 residues. For the CDR3, the DNA is TGCGCCAGCAGCGCCGACCCTAGTCCGAATCAGCCCCAGCATTTT. It codes for CASSADPSPNQPQHF.

This chain connects TRBV7-9 to TRBJ2-1, with D perhaps matching TRBD1 (6 bases). Trimming stripped 1 base from V and 6 bases from J, with 13 bases between. The germline V gene encodes CDR1 SEHNR and CDR2 FQNEAQ (reference sequence). This CDR3 has 15 amino acids. The CDR3 protein is CASSLVRQEVNEQFF. The CDR3 DNA follows: TGTGCCAGCAGCTTAGTGCGACAGGAGGTCAATGAGCAGTTCTTC.

The table lists this clonotype with many counts. This chain joins TRBV10-1 and TRBJ2-7; 9 bases fit TRBD1. J was trimmed by 0 bases and V by 5 bases; bases with no gene match: 11. The CDR3 totals 17 residues. Germline values: CDR1 WNHNN, CDR2 SYGVQD (reference sequence). In DNA, the CDR3 is TGCGCCAGCAGTCCCGACCTTGGACAGGGGAGCTCCTACGAGCAGTACTTC. Its protein is CASSPDLGQGSSYEQYF.

On this clonotype: Just one base apart from a much larger clone, this may be a read error. J is TRBJ2-3 and V is TRBV6-2 or TRBV6-3; D gene ambiguous. Germline V gene data show CDR1 as MNHEY and CDR2 as SVGEGT. The CDR3 has 16 residues. V was cut by 2 bases and J by 2 bases, with 14 bases left in between. CDR3 coding DNA: TGTGCCAGCAGTTACAGCCACATATGGACCACAGATACGCAGTATTTT. Protein sequence: CASSYSHIWTTDTQYF.

This clonotype was seen ten or more times. The chain joins TRBV5-1 to TRBJ1-3, with D uncertain. The CDR3 runs to 13 residues. The germline V and J ends were trimmed by 4 bases and 8 bases, with 13 bases remaining between them. Germline CDR1 reads SGHRS; CDR2 reads YFSETQ. The CDR3 is CASSPEDRYTIYF. CDR3 sequence (DNA): TGCGCCAGCAGCCCCGAGGACCGGTACACCATATATTTT.

This clonotype was counted a few times. The V call is TRBV20-1, the J call TRBJ2-7; tentative D call: TRBD1 (6 bases). The germline CDR1 and CDR2 sequences are DFQATT and SNEGSKA (reference sequence). This CDR3 is built from 13 residues. Deletions cut 6 bases from V and 4 bases from J, with 16 bases between. In DNA form, the CDR3 reads TGCAGTGCCACACAGGGAAAGAAGTACGAGCAGTACTTC. Translated, it gives CSATQGKKYEQYF.

The table lists this clonotype with many counts. The chain employs TRBV5-1 and TRBJ2-3, with D uncertain. The V gene lost 0 bases and the J gene lost 6 bases, with 14 bases spanning the gap. Germline V lookup: CDR1 SGHRS, CDR2 YFSETQ. The CDR3 covers 15 residues. CDR3 DNA: TGCGCCAGCAGCTTGGAAGGGCCAACCCCCGATACGCAGTATTTT. Its protein product is CASSLEGPTPDTQYF. Full variable domain (outside the CDR3, taken from reference TRBV5-1 and TRBJ2-3): KAGVTQTPRYLIKTRGQQVTLSCSPISGHRSVSWYQQTPGQGLQFLFEYFSETQRNKGNFPGRFSGRQFSNSRSEMNVSTLELGDSALYLCASSLEGPTPDTQYFGPGTRLTVL.

This clonotype was observed at least ten times. The rearrangement uses TRBV12-5 and TRBJ2-7; D might be TRBD2 (5 bases). Germline-derived CDR1 and CDR2 are LGHNT and FRNRAP. V was cut by 0 bases and J by 4 bases, with 10 bases left in between. The CDR3 loop spans 14 amino acids. The CDR3 reads CASGLVQTGYEQYF. The CDR3 DNA sequence: TGTGCTAGTGGTTTGGTACAGACGGGGTACGAGCAGTACTTC. The full variable domain, rest sourced from reference TRBV12-5 and TRBJ2-7, is DARVTQTPRHKVTEMGQEVTMRCQPILGHNTVFWYRQTMMQGLELLAYFRNRAPLDDSGMPKDRFSAEMPDATLATLKIQPSEPRDSAVYFCASGLVQTGYEQYFGPGTRLTVT.

This clonotype was seen ten or more times. This chain joins TRBV28 and TRBJ2-7; D is unclear. The CDR3 consists of 16 residues. V lost 3 bases, J lost 0 bases, and 15 bases lay in between. Germline CDR1 and CDR2: MDHEN and SYDVKM. CDR3 protein: CASSFIAAVSSYEQYF. DNA for the CDR3: TGTGCCAGCAGTTTCATTGCAGCAGTTAGCTCCTACGAGCAGTACTTC.

The sample holds many counts of this clonotype. The chain links TRBV21-1 to TRBJ2-3. TRBV21-1 is labeled a pseudogene. The CDR3 is 12 residues long. CDR3 residues: CASIPVRGTQYF. The CDR3 DNA sequence: TGTGCCAGCATTCCGGTCCGTGGTACGCAGTATTTT.

Ten or more counts support this clonotype. The gene calls are TRBV2 and TRBJ2-7; either TRBD1 or TRBD2 may fit D (5 bases each). Trimming pared 6 bases from V and 5 bases from J, leaving 20 bases between. The length of the CDR3 is 15 residues. Germline V lookup: CDR1 SNHLY, CDR2 FYNNEI. CDR3 amino acids: CASRENGARVDEQYF. DNA of the CDR3: TGTGCCAGCAGAGAGAACGGGGCGCGGGTCGACGAGCAGTACTTC.

Remarks on this clonotype: Given a much more abundant clone one base away, this may be a read error. The chain couples TRBV25-1 to TRBJ2-2; the D call may be TRBD1 or TRBD2 (5 bases each). Germline V gene lookup returns CDR1 MGHDK and CDR2 SYGVNS. The CDR3 sequence is 13 residues long. Trimming stripped 8 bases from V and 9 bases from J, with 16 bases between. CDR3 sequence reads: CASDPRDGRELFF. The CDR3 DNA is TGTGCCAGCGATCCCAGGGACGGCAGGGAGCTGTTTTTT.

This chain connects TRBV7-8 to TRBJ2-7; TRBD1 agrees at 7 bases. Trimming at V came to 5 bases and at J to 5 bases, leaving 15 bases not matched to a gene. Germline assignment: CDR1 SGHVS and CDR2 FQNEAQ. The CDR3 extends over 16 amino acids. The CDR3 nucleotides read TGTGCCAGCAGCCCGCCGGGGACACACAGGGGCGACGAGCAGTACTTC. Translation gives CASSPPGTHRGDEQYF.

The chain links TRBV25-1 to TRBJ1-5; D is possibly TRBD1 (6 bases). Germline assignment: CDR1 MGHDK and CDR2 SYGVNS. The ends were cut back, 3 bases at V and 5 bases at J, with 8 bases in the middle. The CDR3 is made up of 13 amino acids. CDR3 nucleotide sequence: TGTGCCAGCAGTGAGCCAGGGGATCAGCCCCAGCATTTT. It codes for CASSEPGDQPQHF.

This clonotype was picked up a small number of times. The CDR3 DNA is TGTGCCAGCAGCCAAACTCTGACAGTTAGGTACTACGAGCAGTACTTC. Amino acids: CASSQTLTVRYYEQYF. V is TRBV4-2 and J is TRBJ2-7; weak D call: TRBD1 (5 bases). In germline, CDR1 is LGHNA, CDR2 YNFKEQ. Trimming left V 2 bases short and J 3 bases short, with 17 bases between. The CDR3 runs to 16 residues.

This clonotype was detected only a few times. The CDR3 DNA sequence: TGTGCCAGCAGCTCACGCGGTAGCGGGAGTACCTCCTACAATGAGCAGTTCTTC. The encoded protein is CASSSRGSGSTSYNEQFF. The chain employs TRBV27 and TRBJ2-1; 9 bases fit TRBD2. Trimming took 6 bases from V and 0 from J; bases not matched to a gene: 12. This CDR3 is built from 18 residues. In germline, CDR1 is MNHEY, CDR2 SMNVEV (reference sequence).

This chain connects TRBV12-3 or TRBV12-4 to TRBJ2-7, with unresolved D. The length of the CDR3 is 15 residues. V lost 5 bases and J 6 bases, leaving 20 bases between the germline ends. CDR3 sequence reads: CASSPDFPGFLEQYF. The CDR3 DNA reads TGTGCCAGCAGTCCCGACTTCCCTGGGTTTCTCGAGCAGTACTTC.

The V call is TRBV20-1, the J call TRBJ2-7; 8 bases are shared with TRBD1. This CDR3 has 14 amino acids. Germline V gene sequence: CDR1 DFQATT, CDR2 SNEGSKA (reference sequence). V dropped 0 bases and J dropped 5; count of bases not matched to a gene: 6. For the CDR3, the DNA is TGCAGTGCTAGAGAAGACAGGGGAATCGACGAGCAGTACTTC. Its protein product is CSAREDRGIDEQYF.

This clonotype was counted a few times. V and J are TRBV20-1 and TRBJ2-1, with D tentatively TRBD2 (6 bases). There are 15 residues in the CDR3. Germline assignment: CDR1 DFQATT and CDR2 SNEGSKA (reference sequence). DNA of the CDR3: TGCAGCTCTCCTAGCGATAGCATCTCCTACAATGAGCAGTTCTTC. This gives the protein CSSPSDSISYNEQFF.

The genes are TRBV11-2 and TRBJ2-2, with D possibly being TRBD1 (6 bases). Germline CDR1 reads SGHAT; CDR2 reads FQNNGV. V lost 5 bases and J lost 0, with 10 bases in between. The CDR3 is 15 amino acids. As DNA, the CDR3 is TGTGCCAGCAGCCAGGACAGCCCGAACACCGGGGAGCTGTTTTTT. Amino acids: CASSQDSPNTGELFF.

This clonotype was seen a few times. This chain joins TRBV7-9 and TRBJ2-3; D is possibly TRBD2 (5 bases). Trimming cost V 5 bases and J 4 bases, with 7 bases left between them. CDR1 and CDR2 (germline): SEHNR, FQNEAQ (reference sequence). CDR3 length equals 12 residues. The CDR3 loop reads CASSKLADTQYF. As DNA, the CDR3 is TGTGCCAGCAGCAAACTAGCAGATACGCAGTATTTT. Drawing the rest from reference TRBV7-9 and TRBJ2-3, the complete variable domain is DTGVSQNPRHKITKRGQNVTFRCDPISEHNRLYWYRQTLGQGPEFLTYFQNEAQLEKSRLLSDRFSAERPKGSFSTLEIQRTEQGDSAMYLCASSKLADTQYFGPGTRLTVL.

This clonotype was observed at least ten times. The gene calls are TRBV5-1 and TRBJ2-4, with TRBD1 identical over 9 bases. CDR3 length equals 16 residues. The ends lost 3 bases at V and 9 bases at J; junction bases unmatched: 13. Germline V gene lookup returns CDR1 SGHRS and CDR2 YFSETQ. The DNA of the CDR3 is TGCGCCAGCAGCTCCGGGGGGACAGGGATCGGGGGCATTCAGTACTTC. Translating gives CASSSGGTGIGGIQYF.

In this sample, this clonotype turned up a few times. The CDR3: CSASSATSGVGDTQYF. The CDR3 nucleotides are TGCAGTGCTAGCAGTGCGACTAGCGGGGTGGGAGATACGCAGTATTTT. The V and J genes are TRBV20-1 and TRBJ2-3; 11 bases are shared with TRBD2. The CDR3 length is 16 residues. Germline CDR1 DFQATT, CDR2 SNEGSKA (reference sequence). V was clipped by 3 bases and J by 5 bases; unmatched bases: 10.